This T cell receptor beta chain was recovered during a study of blood T cell repertoires in COVID-19. Across the study: Samples of COVID-19 (acute and convalescent) were obtained from the United States, Italy and Spain. Sources were T cells, B-cell-depleted T cells, or PBMCs; the material itself was cDNA or gDNA.

Original handling: Cell counts per sample came from amplifying reference gene primers. Assay used: immunoSEQ multiplex PCR; TCRdb lists only in-frame clones, some missing. That table furnishes V, J and clone size, whereas the DNA furnished D and trimming. The data show fewer than 200,000 clones, 65% to 90% seen once. V was clipped by 5 bases and J by 4 bases; unmatched bases: 12. The CDR3 runs 16 residues. The V gene's germline CDR1 is SGHAT and CDR2 FQNNGV. This chain connects TRBV11-2 to TRBJ2-5, with 8 bases lining up with TRBD2. Sample: peripheral blood. This TCR was recovered from a man aged 45-60 years with active or convalescent COVID-19. In nucleotides, the CDR3 is TGTGCCAGCAGCGCCATTACGGGGGGGGGATTAGAGACCCAGTACTTC. It translates to CASSAITGGGLETQYF.